Listed below are T cell receptor beta chains from one sample, sequenced in a study of blood T cell repertoires in COVID-19. Produced via immunoSEQ multiplex PCR; TCRdb's table is partial and in-frame only. The sample has 130,000 to 150,000 clones, around 84% seen once. The sample taken for sequencing was peripheral blood. Receptors were obtained from a human donor in a cohort sampled during active COVID-19. Each CDR3 is given with its conserved first and last residue. The order of the fields is D gene, J gene, V gene, CDR3 length, clone size, CDR3 DNA, CDR3 protein. D genes are given only for firm matches. Size is stated for part of the rows, as once, few or many counts, or as a class when the clone is expanded.

TRBD1 TRBJ1-2 TRBV5-6 14 . TGTGCCAGCAGCCAGGGACAGGCCCTATATGGCTACACCTTC CASSQGQALYGYTF
TRBD1 TRBJ1-1 TRBV7-9 15 few TGTGCCAGCAGCGCCCCGGGACAGGGGGACACTGAAGCTTTCTTT CASSAPGQGDTEAFF
. TRBJ2-7 TRBV25-1 14 . TGTGCCAGCAGTGGGGGGGACCCTTTCGACGAGCAGTACTTC CASSGGDPFDEQYF
. TRBJ2-5 TRBV5-6 14 . TGTGCCAGCAGCCCGGAGTGGGGAGAGGAGACCCAGTACTTC CASSPEWGEETQYF
TRBD2 TRBJ2-3 TRBV11-2 15 . TGTGCCAGCAGCTTGGGGCGGGGGGCCACAGATACGCAGTATTTT CASSLGRGATDTQYF
. TRBJ2-3 TRBV2 16 . TGTGCCAGCAGTCGCGGGGTAGCGACTAGCACAGATACGCAGTATTTT CASSRGVATSTDTQYF
TRBD1 TRBJ2-1 TRBV6-1 15 once TGTGCCAGCAGTGAGAGGGACAGAGCCTACAATGAGCAGTTCTTC CASSERDRAYNEQFF
TRBD2 TRBJ2-5 TRBV4-2 16 . TGTGCCAGCAGTCGAACTGGACTAGATCTTCAAGAGACCCAGTACTTC CASSRTGLDLQETQYF
TRBD2 TRBJ2-1 TRBV4-2 16 few TGTGCCAGCAGCCAAGTGACTAGCGGCTACTACAATGAGCAGTTCTTC CASSQVTSGYYNEQFF
. TRBJ2-2 TRBV5-1 14 . TGCGCCAGCAGCTTGGACAGTAACACCGGGGAGCTGTTTTTT CASSLDSNTGELFF
TRBD2 TRBJ2-1 TRBV4-1 17 . TGCGCCAGCAGCCAAGATGAAAGGGCGGGAGCCCACAATGAGCAGTTCTTC CASSQDERAGAHNEQFF
. TRBJ1-4 TRBV30 13 . TGTGCCTGGAGTAGGAGTCCGGGTGAAAAACTGTTTTTT CAWSRSPGEKLFF
TRBD2 TRBJ2-3 TRBV4-2 16 . TGTGCCAGCAGCCATTTAGCGGGGGATAGCACAGATACGCAGTATTTT CASSHLAGDSTDTQYF
TRBD1 TRBJ1-5 TRBV30 14 . TGTGCCTGGAGTAGAGACAGGGGGAATCAGCCCCAGCATTTT CAWSRDRGNQPQHF